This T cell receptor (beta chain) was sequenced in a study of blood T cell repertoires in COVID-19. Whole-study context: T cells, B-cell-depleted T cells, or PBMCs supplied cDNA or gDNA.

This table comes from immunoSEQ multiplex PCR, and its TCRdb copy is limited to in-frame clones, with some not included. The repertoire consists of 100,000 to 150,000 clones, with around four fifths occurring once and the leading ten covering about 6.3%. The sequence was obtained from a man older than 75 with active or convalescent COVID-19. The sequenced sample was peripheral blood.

The CDR3 nucleotides read TGTGCCAGCAAAACGGACCGGGATAGATCACCCCTCCACTTT. This translates into CASKTDRDRSPLHF. The V gene is TRBV6-6, the J gene TRBJ1-6, with D hard to call. Deletions cut 7 bases from V and 10 bases from J, with 17 bases between. Germline V gene lookup returns CDR1 MNHNY and CDR2 SVGAGI (reference sequence). The CDR3 covers 14 residues.